The sample holds a few counts of the clone carrying this TCR beta chain. No antigen is known for it. This entry is derived from a study of T cells after yellow fever vaccination. Germline V gives CDR1 SGHDN, CDR2 FVKESK. The CDR3 spans 14 residues. Trimming stripped 1 base from V and 4 bases from J, with 9 bases between. The study, taken as a whole, reports: The booster saw the reappearance of most primary-vaccination clones (approximately 97% CD4, around 88% CD8).

TCR cDNA, made by 5'RACE template switching, carried an added universal primer site and UMIs. TCRdb independently ran MiXCR on the 5' RACE reads; one entry per CDR3 protein. The profile shows nearly 350,000 distinct CDR3 sequences, roughly 7.5% of them singletons. The origin of this receptor is a young man who received the YFV17D yellow fever vaccine. The chain couples TRBV14 to TRBJ2-3; weak D call: TRBD2 (6 bases). Sequenced here: PBMCs, sampled more than 40 days after the first yellow fever vaccination. The CDR3 DNA is TGTGCCAGCAGCCAAGTGCCGGGGGCAGATACGCAGTATTTT. Its protein product is CASSQVPGADTQYF.